One and the same sample provided the 13 T cell receptor beta chains below, sequenced in a study of early T cells in non-severe SARS-CoV-2 infection (dated by TCRdb to the early 2020s). Libraries were prepared through 5' RACE. Instrument used: NextSeq 500. TCRdb reprocessing: public reads trimmed at Q25 with fastp, clones called with MiXCR, in-frame beta chains kept. A single entry per CDR3 protein holds the most common genes and DNA from its merged rows. This sample has some 46,000 distinct CDR3 sequences in its table, and around a tenth of those were observed once. The ten largest clones capture more than 12% of the sample. Sample: whole blood. The receptors were gathered from an adult who was a healthcare worker with PCR-confirmed SARS-CoV-2 infection or an uninfected control (not recorded which).

The table lists this clonotype with a few counts. The chain links TRBV29-1 to TRBJ2-5; tentatively, D is TRBD2 (6 bases). The V and J ends lost 3 bases and 4 bases respectively, with 9 bases between them. The CDR3 contains 12 residues. Germline CDR1 reads SQVTM; CDR2 reads ANQGSEA. The CDR3 DNA follows: TGCAGCGTTGAGGGGGGACTAGAGACCCAGTACTTC. Residues: CSVEGGLETQYF.

This clonotype has a count of ten or more. V is TRBV3-1 and J is TRBJ2-7, with a weak D call TRBD1 (5 bases). The germline V and J ends were trimmed by 1 base and 4 bases, with 14 bases remaining between them. The CDR3 loop spans 15 amino acids. Germline loops: CDR1 LGHDT, CDR2 YNNKEL (reference sequence). This CDR3 reads CASSQVGQAPYEQYF. The CDR3 DNA sequence: TGTGCCAGCAGCCAAGTGGGGCAGGCACCTTACGAGCAGTACTTC.

At least ten counts were recorded for this clonotype. This chain joins TRBV9 and TRBJ2-1; D not certain. The CDR3 sequence is 15 residues long. V was clipped by 1 base and J by 1 base, with 9 bases between them. CDR1 is SGDLS and CDR2 is YYNGEE in the germline V gene. CDR3 loop: CASSVFPSSYNEQFF. CDR3 in DNA: TGTGCCAGCAGCGTATTTCCCTCGTCCTACAATGAGCAGTTCTTC.

There are a few counts of this clonotype. The gene calls are TRBV12-3 or TRBV12-4 and TRBJ2-1, with 7 positions matching TRBD2. The CDR3 consists of 13 residues. V was clipped by 6 bases and J by 8 bases; unmatched bases: 7. In nucleotides, the CDR3 is TGTGCCAGCAGCCCGACCGGGGGGTATGAGCAGTTCTTC. Amino acids: CASSPTGGYEQFF.

The J gene is TRBJ1-1, the V gene TRBV20-1; no clear D. Trimming shortened V by 6 bases and J by 0 bases, and 17 bases separated the two germline ends. Germline assignment: CDR1 DFQATT and CDR2 SNEGSKA (reference sequence). The CDR3 sequence is 15 residues long. The CDR3 loop is CSAPTRTGVNTEAFF. The CDR3 DNA is TGCAGTGCCCCCACCCGGACGGGAGTGAACACTGAAGCTTTCTTT.

This clonotype occurred a few times. J is TRBJ1-2 and V is TRBV12-3 or TRBV12-4; the D gene is possibly TRBD1 (5 bases). The CDR3 has 13 amino acids. Deletions cut 5 bases from V and 4 bases from J, with 11 bases between. The CDR3 loop is CASSPGTGYGYTF. In DNA, the CDR3 is TGTGCCAGCAGTCCCGGGACGGGCTATGGCTACACCTTC.

This clonotype turned up a few times. The CDR3 sequence: CASSLPDRHEAFF. The CDR3, as DNA: TGTGCCAGCAGTTTACCCGACCGGCATGAAGCTTTCTTT. The chain links TRBV28 to TRBJ1-1; D is unclear. The germline gives CDR1 MDHEN, CDR2 SYDVKM. V lost 2 bases, J lost 7 bases, and 11 bases lay in between. The CDR3 length is 13 residues. The variable domain in full, completed from reference TRBV28 and TRBJ1-1, reads DVKVTQSSRYLVKRTGEKVFLECVQDMDHENMFWYRQDPGLGLRLIYFSYDVKMKEKGDIPEGYSVSREKKERFSLILESASTNQTSMYLCASSLPDRHEAFFGQGTRLTVV.

This clonotype was picked up a small number of times. The V gene is TRBV10-3, the J gene TRBJ1-4; tentative D call: TRBD1 (6 bases). Trimming took off 2 bases at V and 3 bases at J, with 7 bases between the two ends. The CDR3 is 14 amino acids. Germline V lookup: CDR1 ENHRY, CDR2 SYGVKD. The CDR3 bases are TGTGCCATCAGTGAGGGACAGCCTAATGAAAAACTGTTTTTT. It specifies CAISEGQPNEKLFF.

This clonotype was picked up many times. V is TRBV3-1 and J is TRBJ2-7, with TRBD1 matching 12 bases. Per germline, CDR1 LGHDT and CDR2 YNNKEL (reference sequence). The CDR3 sequence is 15 residues long. V shed 7 bases, J shed 6 bases, and the junction held 10 bases outside the gene matches. CDR3 bases: TGTGCCAGCACCCCATCCGGGACAGGGGGCTTCGAGCAGTACTTC. Translation: CASTPSGTGGFEQYF.

This clonotype has a handful of counts. The chain couples TRBV27 to TRBJ2-1; possibly TRBD1 or TRBD2 for D (5 bases each). The V gene lost 3 bases and the J gene lost 7 bases, with 7 bases spanning the gap. The CDR3 has 12 amino acids. The V gene's germline CDR1 is MNHEY and CDR2 SMNVEV (reference sequence). The CDR3 DNA is TGTGCCAGCAGTTTTGGGGGAAATGAGCAGTTCTTC. It translates to CASSFGGNEQFF.

This clonotype came up many times. The CDR3 DNA follows: TGTGCCAGCGGCAGCTACAATGAGCAGTTCTTC. It yields the protein CASGSYNEQFF. The chain is built from TRBV25-1 and TRBJ2-1; no firm D call. The CDR3 sequence is 11 residues long. Trimming took off 8 bases at V and 3 bases at J, with 5 bases between the two ends. Germline loops: CDR1 MGHDK, CDR2 SYGVNS.

This clonotype occurred many times. The chain employs TRBV7-9 and TRBJ1-5, with D maybe TRBD1 (5 bases). Trimming stripped 5 bases from V and 3 bases from J, with 20 bases between. Germline lookup yields CDR1 SEHNR and CDR2 FQNEAQ (reference sequence). This CDR3 is 17 amino acids long. The CDR3 DNA follows: TGTGCCAGCAGCGAATCTCTCGCCGGGACCCTCAATCAGCCCCAGCATTTT. This encodes CASSESLAGTLNQPQHF.

The chain employs TRBV11-2 and TRBJ1-4; D perhaps matches TRBD1 (6 bases). The V and J ends lost 5 bases and 0 bases respectively, with 13 bases between them. From germline, CDR1 is SGHAT and CDR2 FQNNGV. The CDR3 contains 16 residues. The CDR3 nucleotides read TGTGCCAGCAGCCCTGGGGGGGGCGCAACTAATGAAAAACTGTTTTTT. Translating it yields CASSPGGGATNEKLFF.